Listed below are T cell receptor beta chains from one sample, sequenced in a study of response to subunit inactivated influenza vaccine. MiXCR, run by TCRdb on the RT-PCR reads, gives a single entry per CDR3 protein. The top ten hold 2.8% of the sample, which has roughly 500,000 distinct CDR3 sequences, approximately 24% seen once. These data were likewise used in another study, on T cells expressing NK-cell markers.

Sequenced here: CD4+ T cells sorted from PBMCs, sampled roughly 13 days after vaccination. The receptors were gathered from a man aged 50-60 years who received an inactivated influenza vaccine. CDR3s include the opening cysteine and the closing phenylalanine or tryptophan. Some rows have no size entry. The others give once, few or many, or a class for an expanded clone.

V gene | clone size | CDR3 protein
TRBV12-3/TRBV12-4 | many | CASSVSSTDTQYF
TRBV7-9 | once | CASTRGGADNYGYTF
TRBV5-1 | . | CASSSTGGAGYGYTF
TRBV24-1 | . | CATSGGGREQFF
TRBV5-5 | . | CASSLASSRNTEAFF
TRBV20-1 | few | CSARPGPFRETQYF
TRBV12-3/TRBV12-4 | few | CASSFWGPLAKNIQYF
TRBV2 | . | CASSERRGPYEQYF
TRBV3-1 | few | CASSRAVSGYEQFF
TRBV5-5 | . | CASSSPGQSQETQYF
TRBV5-1 | . | CASSEQTGDNSPLHF
TRBV4-1 | . | CASSQLRVEKLFF
TRBV12-5 | few | CASGQGSTRNTEAFF
TRBV12-3/TRBV12-4 | . | CASSLNLLARSEQYF
TRBV4-3 | few | CASSQGLAGGQYF
TRBV20-1 | many | CSARPQAPYQPQHF
TRBV7-9 | few | CASSQTSGTGTQYF